Each of the 26 T cell receptor beta chains below was sequenced from the same sample in a study of blood T cell repertoires in COVID-19. The protocol was immunoSEQ multiplex PCR, while the TCRdb copy is restricted to in-frame clones and leaves out a portion. The sample lists tens of thousands of clones, roughly 84% occurring once. Sequenced input: peripheral blood. These TCRs come from a man at least 80 years old with COVID-19, enrolled during active disease.

To note about this clone: The germline gene is not matched at one end of the junction; a read error may be the cause. The chain recombines TRBV10-3 with TRBJ1-1, with D unresolved. The CDR3 extends over 13 amino acids. CDR1 ENHRY and CDR2 SYGVKD come from the germline V gene. CDR3 nucleotide sequence: TGTGCCATCAGTGAGTCGTTACAGCGGGCAGGAATCTTT. Its protein is CAISESLQRAGIF.

The V call is TRBV3-1 (or the pseudogene TRBV3-2), the J call TRBJ2-1; unclear D gene. Germline CDR1 LGHDT, CDR2 YNNKEL (reference sequence). The CDR3 consists of 11 residues. Trimming removed 1 base from V and 10 bases from J, with 5 bases in between. CDR3 bases: TGTGCCAGCAGCCAAGTAGAAGAGCAGTTCTTC. It codes for CASSQVEEQFF.

By sample share, this clone is medium-sized (0.01 to 0.1%). This chain connects TRBV5-4 to TRBJ1-1; D might be TRBD1 (5 bases). V lost 0 bases to trimming and J lost 2 bases, with 11 bases between them. Germline loops: CDR1 SGHNT, CDR2 YYREEE (reference sequence). The CDR3 totals 15 residues. The CDR3 nucleotides are TGTGCCAGCAGCTTGGTGGGGGAGGGTAACACTGAAGCTTTCTTT. Its protein product is CASSLVGEGNTEAFF.

The chain combines TRBV5-1 with TRBJ1-1; possible D gene TRBD1, 5 bases. Trimming left V 2 bases short and J 5 bases short, with 16 bases between. The germline gives CDR1 SGHRS, CDR2 YFSETQ. This CDR3 comprises 15 residues. The CDR3 loop is CASSFFPGEFTEAFF. CDR3 nucleotides: TGCGCCAGCAGCTTCTTTCCGGGGGAATTTACTGAAGCTTTCTTT.

The genes are TRBV7-7 and TRBJ2-2; TRBD2 aligns across 12 bases. J gave up 0 bases and V 5 bases, and 7 bases lay outside the gene matches. The CDR3 is made up of 18 amino acids. Germline V gene lookup returns CDR1 SSHAT and CDR2 FNYEAQ (reference sequence). The CDR3 region has the DNA TGTGCCAGCAGCCCCAGACTAGCGGGAGACCCGAACACCGGGGAGCTGTTTTTT. This translates into CASSPRLAGDPNTGELFF.

The rearrangement joins TRBV30 to TRBJ1-3; D unclear. Per germline, CDR1 GTSNPN and CDR2 SVGIG (reference sequence). There are 14 residues in the CDR3. Trimming cost V 5 bases and J 0 bases, with 11 bases left between them. This CDR3 reads CAWEGVSSGNTIYF. CDR3 DNA sequence: TGTGCCTGGGAGGGAGTCAGCTCTGGAAACACCATATATTTT.

The chain combines TRBV28 with TRBJ2-1; TRBD2 matches at 11 bases. Germline V gives CDR1 MDHEN, CDR2 SYDVKM. Trimming removed 4 bases from V and 8 bases from J; junction bases left unmatched: 7. The CDR3 is 15 residues long. The CDR3, as DNA: TGTGCCAGCAGTTATTTAGCGGGGGGGCAGGATGAGCAGTTCTTC. Protein: CASSYLAGGQDEQFF.

The gene calls are TRBV11-2 and TRBJ1-1, with D uncertain. This CDR3 comprises 16 residues. CDR1 is SGHAT, CDR2 FQNNGV, per germline. V was shortened by 4 bases and J by 3 bases, with 18 bases between the two germline ends. CDR3 protein: CASSSRPGGWYTEAFF. In DNA form, the CDR3 reads TGTGCCAGCAGCTCCCGACCCGGAGGGTGGTACACTGAAGCTTTCTTT. The variable domain in full, with the rest retrieved from reference TRBV11-2 and TRBJ1-1, is EAGVAQSPRYKIIEKRQSVAFWCNPISGHATLYWYQQILGQGPKLLIQFQNNGVVDDSQLPKDRFSAERLKGVDSTLKIQPAKLEDSAVYLCASSSRPGGWYTEAFFGQGTRLTVV.

The J gene is TRBJ2-2, the V gene TRBV5-1; D is perhaps TRBD1 (6 bases). Per the germline V gene, CDR1 is SGHRS and CDR2 is YFSETQ. CDR3 size: 15 residues. Trimming cost V 6 bases and J 6 bases, with 18 bases left between them. The CDR3 region has the DNA TGCGCCAGCAAGGTTTTACAGGGAGTCCCCGGGGAGCTGTTTTTT. Its protein is CASKVLQGVPGELFF.

The V call is TRBV27, the J call TRBJ1-5; weak D call: TRBD1 (5 bases). Looked up from germline, CDR1 is MNHEY and CDR2 is SMNVEV (reference sequence). The V gene lost 5 bases and the J gene lost 7 bases, with 21 bases spanning the gap. The CDR3 sequence is 16 residues long. DNA of the CDR3: TGTGCCAGCAGTCTTGCCTCACCGGGGGTGGGGCAGCCCCAGCATTTT. This codes for CASSLASPGVGQPQHF.

The chain has TRBV7-2 and TRBJ1-4, with 9 bases aligning to TRBD1. The CDR3 contains 18 residues. V lost 3 bases, J lost 0 bases, and 8 bases stayed unmatched. The germline gives CDR1 SGHTA, CDR2 FQGNSA. The CDR3 coding sequence is TGTGCCAGCAGCTTGCCCGGGACAGGGCTTCCAACTAATGAAAAACTGTTTTTT. It encodes CASSLPGTGLPTNEKLFF.

The V and J genes are TRBV5-1 and TRBJ1-6; no definite D call. V was cut by 2 bases and J by 5 bases, with 8 bases left in between. The CDR3 runs to 14 residues. From germline, CDR1 is SGHRS and CDR2 YFSETQ. The CDR3 is CASSLAANNSPLHF. CDR3 in DNA: TGCGCCAGCAGCTTAGCTGCGAATAATTCACCCCTCCACTTT.

The CDR3 spells CARTTGGHGYTF. In nucleotides, the CDR3 is TGTGCCAGGACGACAGGGGGTCATGGCTACACCTTC. The rearrangement links TRBV28 to TRBJ1-2, with 9 bases identical to TRBD1. The V and J ends lost 9 bases and 6 bases, in that order; junction bases with no gene match: 5. Per the germline V gene, CDR1 is MDHEN and CDR2 is SYDVKM. CDR3 length equals 12 residues.

V and J are TRBV28 and TRBJ1-5; weak D call: TRBD1 (5 bases). Germline values: CDR1 MDHEN, CDR2 SYDVKM. There are 15 residues in the CDR3. Deletions cut 1 base from V and 7 bases from J, with 14 bases between. CDR3 sequence: CASSLSRQGQQPQHF. The CDR3 DNA reads TGTGCCAGCAGTTTATCTAGGCAGGGCCAACAGCCCCAGCATTTT.

The CDR3 nucleotides read TGTGCCAGCACTCGACTAGCTGGCACAGATACGCAGTATTTT. Protein product: CASTRLAGTDTQYF. V gene TRBV6-5 combines with J gene TRBJ2-3; 7 bases line up with TRBD2. Germline lookup yields CDR1 MNHEY and CDR2 SVGAGI. J lost 1 base, V lost 7 bases, and 5 bases had no gene match. The CDR3 loop spans 14 amino acids.

J is TRBJ1-1 and V is TRBV5-1; D may be TRBD1 (6 bases). Trimming stripped 3 bases from V and 1 base from J, with 25 bases between. CDR3 length: 19 residues. The germline V gene encodes CDR1 SGHRS and CDR2 YFSETQ. CDR3 sequence: CASSSRPSASQGTNTEAFF. CDR3 nucleotide sequence: TGCGCCAGCAGCTCACGCCCCTCAGCATCACAGGGAACGAACACTGAAGCTTTCTTT.

The gene calls are TRBV5-1 and TRBJ1-2, with no clear D. This CDR3 is 13 amino acids long. The V end was cut by 3 bases, the J end by 5 bases, with 11 bases between. Germline-derived CDR1 and CDR2 are SGHRS and YFSETQ. CDR3 bases: TGCGCCAGCAGCTCCCAGATCCTTTATGGCTACACCTTC. Encoded protein: CASSSQILYGYTF.

The chain uses TRBV6-4 and TRBJ1-2, with TRBD1 matching 10 bases. The CDR3 is made up of 14 amino acids. Germline CDR1 is MRHNA and CDR2 is SNTAGT. The J segment lost 2 bases and the V segment lost 6 bases, leaving 3 bases of the junction unmatched. DNA of the CDR3: TGTGCCAGCAGAAAGGACAGGGGGAACTATGGCTACACCTTC. Translation gives CASRKDRGNYGYTF.

This clone was seen only a few times. The chain employs TRBV4-1 and TRBJ1-6, with 8 bases fitting TRBD1. The germline V gene has CDR1 MGHRA and CDR2 YSYEKL. The V and J ends lost 4 bases and 9 bases, in that order; junction bases with no gene match: 8. This CDR3 has 15 residues. The CDR3 is CASSPPDRGSSPLHF. CDR3 nucleotide sequence: TGCGCCAGCAGCCCACCCGACAGGGGAAGTTCACCCCTCCACTTT.

This clone was counted only a few times. The chain links TRBV4-1 to TRBJ2-7, with D possibly TRBD1 on 6 matching bases. CDR1 MGHRA and CDR2 YSYEKL come from the germline V gene. CDR3 size: 16 residues. Deletions cut 0 bases from V and 6 bases from J, with 18 bases between. The CDR3 DNA reads TGCGCCAGCAGCCAAGACTGGGCTATCGAAGGGGGCGAGCAGTACGTC. Protein sequence: CASSQDWAIEGGEQYV.

This chain connects TRBV30 to TRBJ2-1, with a weak D call TRBD2 (5 bases). Germline lookup yields CDR1 GTSNPN and CDR2 SVGIG (reference sequence). V lost 4 bases and J 4 bases, leaving 11 bases between the germline ends. This CDR3 has 13 residues. The CDR3 loop reads CAWNRDVYNEQFF. The CDR3 DNA reads TGTGCCTGGAACCGGGATGTTTACAATGAGCAGTTCTTC.

The chain links TRBV27 to TRBJ1-2; tentatively, D is TRBD1 (5 bases). The CDR3 extends over 14 amino acids. The V gene's germline CDR1 is MNHEY and CDR2 SMNVEV (reference sequence). Trimming took 0 bases from V and 4 from J, leaving 9 bases between them. The CDR3 region has the DNA TGTGCCAGCAGTTTATCGGGACTGTTCTATGGCTACACCTTC. Protein product: CASSLSGLFYGYTF.

The chain joins TRBV10-1 to TRBJ1-5; D is uncertain. The CDR3 runs to 13 residues. V was shortened by 2 bases and J by 3 bases, with 5 bases between the two germline ends. From germline, CDR1 is WNHNN and CDR2 SYGVQD (reference sequence). The CDR3 sequence is CASSEDTNQPQHF. The CDR3 coding sequence is TGCGCCAGCAGTGAGGACACCAATCAGCCCCAGCATTTT.

The chain combines TRBV5-4 with TRBJ2-1; D is uncertain. Per the germline V gene, CDR1 is SGHNT and CDR2 is YYREEE (reference sequence). The CDR3 totals 15 residues. V was cut by 1 base and J by 0 bases, with 8 bases left in between. In DNA form, the CDR3 reads TGTGCCAGCAGCTTGCAACAGAGCTCCTACAATGAGCAGTTCTTC. Protein sequence: CASSLQQSSYNEQFF.

This chain links TRBV5-1 with TRBJ1-4; D is possibly TRBD1 (5 bases). Trimming stripped 0 bases from V and 3 bases from J, with 15 bases between. Germline CDR1 is SGHRS and CDR2 is YFSETQ. The CDR3 spans 17 residues. CDR3 bases: TGCGCCAGCAGCTTGGCCCACGCGGGGGGGTCTAATGAAAAACTGTTTTTT. Protein sequence: CASSLAHAGGSNEKLFF.

The chain recombines TRBV6-6 with TRBJ2-5, with unresolved D. CDR1 MNHNY and CDR2 SVGAGI come from the germline V gene (reference sequence). The CDR3 loop spans 14 amino acids. Deletions cut 2 bases from V and 2 bases from J, with 9 bases between. CDR3: CASSYVQAQETQYF. The CDR3 region has the DNA TGTGCCAGCAGTTACGTCCAGGCACAAGAGACCCAGTACTTC.